What follows describes a single T cell receptor (beta chain). What it recognizes is unknown. This record comes from a study of radiotherapy plus CTLA-4 blockade in lung cancer. Study as a whole: For about 18% of patients, objective responses occurred, and about 30% had disease control.

Profiling relied on immunoSEQ multiplex PCR, and the TCRdb table lists in-frame clones only, not all of them. The table has 50,000 to 65,000 clones, 65% to 85% seen once. With ipilimumab providing CTLA-4 blockade, focal radiation was administered to patients who had chemo-refractory metastatic non-small-cell lung cancer. Study-wide results and limits: The best prediction of response reportedly came from early blood T cell clone dynamics, with interferon-beta.

V was cut by 2 bases and J by 6 bases, with 15 bases left in between. This CDR3 region has 15 residues. In germline, CDR1 is MNHEY, CDR2 SVGAGI. Here the sequenced sample was peripheral blood, taken from a patient treated with radiotherapy plus ipilimumab. This TCR was recovered from a human donor with non-small cell lung cancer whose response to radiotherapy plus ipilimumab could not be evaluated. The chain joins TRBV6-5 to TRBJ2-3; weak D call: TRBD2 (5 bases). This CDR3 reads CASSYRRGWEDTQYF. CDR3 nucleotide sequence: TGTGCCAGCAGTTACCGTCGAGGGTGGGAGGATACGCAGTATTTT.